This passage covers 3 T cell receptor beta chains from one sample sequenced in a study of Ad26.COV2.S vaccination and SARS-CoV-2 variants (dated by TCRdb to 2020 to 2022). Library preparation used the immunoSEQ multiplex PCR assay. Imported from immuneACCESS, the table was reduced by TCRdb to in-frame sequences with V and J called. These copies leave out some clones; in studies compared against another copy, an unresolved V gene accounts for under half, and the cause of the remainder is not known. Here the sample has under 300,000 clones; around 88% occur a single time. About 2.8% of the sample belongs to the ten largest clones. The sample's treatment or condition label, decoded: roughly 20 received Ad26.COV2.S at low or high dose, single or two shots; 5 received placebo; per-sample allocation not given. Repertoires of vaccine and placebo recipients were sequenced from samples collected on day 63 after the first injection.

The sample was peripheral blood, taken in a trial of Ad26.COV2.S vaccine versus placebo. The receptor set was obtained from a person aged 18-65 years who received the Ad26.COV2.S COVID-19 vaccine or a placebo.

The chain recombines TRBV24-1 with TRBJ1-1, with D hard to call. V was trimmed by 6 bases and J by 7 bases, leaving 8 bases between them. CDR1 KGHDR and CDR2 SFDVKD come from the germline V gene. This CDR3 spans 11 amino acids. The CDR3 loop reads CATSFPCEAFF. The DNA for the CDR3 is TGTGCCACCAGTTTCCCTTGTGAAGCTTTCTTT.

The J gene is TRBJ1-4, the V gene TRBV5-1; 7 nucleotides agree with TRBD1. The V and J ends lost 3 bases and 8 bases, in that order; junction bases with no gene match: 7. The length of the CDR3 is 14 residues. Germline assignment: CDR1 SGHRS and CDR2 YFSETQ. The CDR3 region is CASSSTGREEKLFF. DNA for the CDR3: TGCGCCAGCAGCTCGACAGGGAGGGAAGAAAAACTGTTTTTT.

The chain links TRBV6-2 or TRBV6-3 to TRBJ1-2; D might be TRBD1 (5 bases). The CDR3 totals 14 residues. Germline loops: CDR1 MNHEY, CDR2 SVGEGT. V lost 8 bases and J 0 bases, leaving 13 bases between the germline ends. In DNA, the CDR3 is TGTGCCAGCCGTTGGACAATCTCTAACTATGGCTACACCTTC. Its translation is CASRWTISNYGYTF.